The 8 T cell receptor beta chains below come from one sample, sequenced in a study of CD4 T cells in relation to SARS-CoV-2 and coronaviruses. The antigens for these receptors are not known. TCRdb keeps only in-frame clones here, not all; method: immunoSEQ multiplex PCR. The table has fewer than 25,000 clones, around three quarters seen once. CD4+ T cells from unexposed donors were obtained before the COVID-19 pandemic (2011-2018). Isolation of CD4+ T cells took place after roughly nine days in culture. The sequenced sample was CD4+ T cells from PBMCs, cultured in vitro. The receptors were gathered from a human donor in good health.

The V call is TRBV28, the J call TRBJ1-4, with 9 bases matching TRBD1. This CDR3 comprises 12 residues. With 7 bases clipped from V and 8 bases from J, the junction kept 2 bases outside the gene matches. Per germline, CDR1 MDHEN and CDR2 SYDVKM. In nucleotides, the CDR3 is TGTGCCAGCACGGACAGGGGCGAAAAACTGTTTTTT. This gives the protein CASTDRGEKLFF.

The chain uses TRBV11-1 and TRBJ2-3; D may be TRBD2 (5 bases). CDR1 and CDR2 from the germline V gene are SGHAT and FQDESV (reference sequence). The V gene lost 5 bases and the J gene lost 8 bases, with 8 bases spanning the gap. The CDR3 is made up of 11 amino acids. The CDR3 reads CASSTGITQYF. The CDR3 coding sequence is TGTGCCAGCAGCACCGGGATTACGCAGTATTTT.

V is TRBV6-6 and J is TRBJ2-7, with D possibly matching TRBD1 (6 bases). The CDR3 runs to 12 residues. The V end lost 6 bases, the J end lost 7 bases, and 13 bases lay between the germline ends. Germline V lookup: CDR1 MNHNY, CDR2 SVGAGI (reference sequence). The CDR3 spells CASRRQGTEQYF. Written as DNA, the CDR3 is TGTGCCAGCAGGCGGCAGGGGACGGAGCAGTACTTC.

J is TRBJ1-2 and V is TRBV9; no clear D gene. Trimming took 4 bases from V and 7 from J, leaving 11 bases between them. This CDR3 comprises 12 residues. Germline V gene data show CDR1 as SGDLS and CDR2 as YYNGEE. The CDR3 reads CASSPSKGGYTF. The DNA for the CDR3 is TGTGCCAGCAGCCCGAGTAAGGGTGGCTACACCTTC.

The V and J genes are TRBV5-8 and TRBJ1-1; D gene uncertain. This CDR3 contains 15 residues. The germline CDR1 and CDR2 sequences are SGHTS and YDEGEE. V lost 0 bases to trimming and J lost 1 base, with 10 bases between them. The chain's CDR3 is CASSLDITWNTEAFF. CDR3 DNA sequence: TGTGCCAGCAGCTTGGACATCACCTGGAACACTGAAGCTTTCTTT.

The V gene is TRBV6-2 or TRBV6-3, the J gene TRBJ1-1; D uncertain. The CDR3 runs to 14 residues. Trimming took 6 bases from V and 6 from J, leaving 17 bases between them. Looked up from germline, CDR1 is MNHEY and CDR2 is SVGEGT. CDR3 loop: CASSPDGDSAEAFF. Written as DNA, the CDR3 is TGTGCCAGCAGCCCGGACGGGGATTCGGCTGAAGCTTTCTTT.

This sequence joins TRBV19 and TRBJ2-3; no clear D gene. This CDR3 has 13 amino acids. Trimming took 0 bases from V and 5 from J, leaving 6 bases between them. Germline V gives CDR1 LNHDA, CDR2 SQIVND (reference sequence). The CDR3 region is CASSIELLDTQYF. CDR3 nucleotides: TGTGCCAGTAGTATAGAGCTACTAGATACGCAGTATTTT.

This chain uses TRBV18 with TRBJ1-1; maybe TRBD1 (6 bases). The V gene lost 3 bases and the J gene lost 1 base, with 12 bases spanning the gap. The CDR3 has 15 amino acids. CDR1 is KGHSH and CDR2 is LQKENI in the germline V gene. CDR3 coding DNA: TGTGCCAGCTCACCCCCGGGACAAACGAACACTGAAGCTTTCTTT. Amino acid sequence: CASSPPGQTNTEAFF.